Following are 21 T cell receptor beta chains from one sample sequenced in a study of T cell responses to AZD1222 COVID-19 vaccine. Assay used: immunoSEQ multiplex PCR; TCRdb lists only in-frame clones, some missing. The sample lists approximately 100,000 clones, more than 90% occurring once. Sequencing used peripheral blood, obtained on day 0 of AZD1222 vaccination. The receptors stem from an adult in good health.

About this clone itself: Different DNA sequences within this sample yield the same CDR3. V is TRBV18 and J is TRBJ1-1; D gene uncertain. Between the trimmed V and J ends, which lost 1 base and 0 bases, there was a span of 6 bases. CDR1 and CDR2 from the germline V gene are KGHSH and LQKENI. This CDR3 has 14 residues. The CDR3 DNA reads as TGTGCCAGCTCACCACAGGGTTTGAACACTGAAGCTTTCTTT. Encoded protein: CASSPQGLNTEAFF.

The rearrangement joins TRBV5-6 to TRBJ1-2; the match to TRBD1 covers 10 bases. CDR3 length: 15 residues. The V and J ends lost 0 bases and 5 bases, in that order; junction bases with no gene match: 4. CDR1 is SGHDT and CDR2 is YYEEEE in the germline V gene. The DNA of the CDR3 is TGTGCCAGCAGCTTGGAGGGACAGGGGTTTTATGGCTACACCTTC. This translates into CASSLEGQGFYGYTF.

The chain has TRBV11-2 and TRBJ1-3; D remains unclear. The V and J ends lost 4 bases and 0 bases respectively, with 16 bases between them. The CDR3 is 17 residues long. CDR1 is SGHAT and CDR2 is FQNNGV in the germline V gene. The CDR3 reads CASSSVSMGDSGNTIYF. The CDR3 region has the DNA TGTGCCAGCAGCTCTGTGTCAATGGGCGACTCTGGAAACACCATATATTTT.

The V and J genes are TRBV19 and TRBJ1-5; 8 bases are shared with TRBD1. CDR1 LNHDA and CDR2 SQIVND come from the germline V gene (reference sequence). The J segment lost 5 bases and the V segment lost 2 bases, leaving 8 bases of the junction unmatched. The CDR3 loop spans 16 amino acids. CDR3 amino acids: CASSIKSRGPDQPQHF. Written as DNA, the CDR3 is TGTGCCAGTAGTATAAAATCCAGGGGGCCGGATCAGCCCCAGCATTTT.

This chain uses TRBV30 with TRBJ1-3; D is uncertain. Germline values: CDR1 GTSNPN, CDR2 SVGIG (reference sequence). The CDR3 extends over 14 amino acids. V was shortened by 2 bases and J by 4 bases, with 12 bases between the two germline ends. CDR3: CAWSLRGGGNTIYF. The CDR3 DNA reads as TGTGCCTGGAGTCTTCGGGGTGGGGGAAACACCATATATTTT.

J is TRBJ2-4 and V is TRBV20-1, with 7 bases identical to TRBD1. The CDR3 totals 19 residues. V shed 3 bases and J 1 base; nucleotides not matched to a gene: 18. Germline CDR1 and CDR2: DFQATT and SNEGSKA (reference sequence). CDR3 sequence reads: CSASRRSLTGERAKNIQYF. The CDR3 DNA is TGCAGTGCTAGTAGACGCAGTCTTACAGGGGAAAGGGCCAAAAACATTCAGTACTTC.

The V and J genes are TRBV6-5 and TRBJ1-2; 8 nucleotides line up with TRBD1. The germline CDR1 and CDR2 sequences are MNHEY and SVGAGI. The V segment lost 9 bases and the J segment 3 bases; nucleotides outside the gene matches: 6. CDR3 length: 13 residues. This chain's CDR3 is CASTPGQDYGYTF. The CDR3 nucleotides read TGTGCCAGTACTCCGGGACAGGACTATGGCTACACCTTC.

The chain joins TRBV28 to TRBJ2-3, with D hard to call. V shed 5 bases and J shed 6 bases, with 9 bases lying between them. The CDR3 totals 12 residues. Germline V lookup: CDR1 MDHEN, CDR2 SYDVKM. The CDR3 here is CASSGNEDTQYF. The CDR3, as DNA: TGTGCCAGCAGTGGAAATGAGGATACGCAGTATTTT.

This clone was observed once. As DNA, the CDR3 is TGTGCCAGCAGTTTAGTGGCGGGAGGGGGCTACGAGCAGTACTTC. This gives the protein CASSLVAGGGYEQYF. This chain links TRBV27 with TRBJ2-7, with 9 bases that match TRBD2. There are 15 residues in the CDR3. Trimming at V came to 2 bases and at J to 3 bases, leaving 5 bases not matched to a gene. Germline-derived CDR1 and CDR2 are MNHEY and SMNVEV (reference sequence).

V usage is TRBV28 and J usage is TRBJ1-5; D unresolved. CDR1 and CDR2 from the germline V gene are MDHEN and SYDVKM. V lost 5 bases and J 2 bases, leaving 13 bases between the germline ends. The CDR3 runs to 15 residues. The CDR3 loop is CASSPSTRGNQPQHF. The CDR3 bases are TGTGCCAGCAGTCCGAGTACGAGGGGCAATCAGCCCCAGCATTTT.

The chain uses TRBV11-2 and TRBJ2-3; D gene uncertain. The V gene's germline CDR1 is SGHAT and CDR2 FQNNGV. The CDR3 covers 12 residues. V gave up 5 bases and J gave up 5 bases, with 8 bases separating them. The CDR3 here is CASSRIGDTQYF. CDR3 DNA: TGTGCCAGCAGCCGGATAGGAGATACGCAGTATTTT.

The DNA for the CDR3 is TGTGCCAGCAGTTCACACCCTTCCCCCCGGACAGGACAAGAGACCCAGTACTTC. Its translation is CASSSHPSPRTGQETQYF. The V call is TRBV27, the J call TRBJ2-5, with TRBD1 identical over 7 bases. Germline CDR1 reads MNHEY; CDR2 reads SMNVEV (reference sequence). With V trimmed by 4 bases and J by 2 bases, 16 bases remained unmatched. CDR3 length: 18 residues.

The rearrangement uses TRBV30 and TRBJ1-4; 10 nucleotides agree with TRBD1. The CDR3 has 13 amino acids. Germline loops: CDR1 GTSNPN, CDR2 SVGIG (reference sequence). J gave up 7 bases and V 5 bases, and 4 bases lay outside the gene matches. CDR3 region: CAWDRGRGEKLFF. DNA of the CDR3: TGTGCCTGGGACAGGGGGCGAGGTGAAAAACTGTTTTTT. Full variable domain (outside the CDR3, taken from reference TRBV30 and TRBJ1-4): SQTIHQWPATLVQPVGSPLSLECTVEGTSNPNLYWYRQAAGRGLQLLFYSVGIGQISSEVPQNLSASRPQDRQFILSSKKLLLSDSGFYLCAWDRGRGEKLFFGSGTQLSVL.

Only one count was recorded for this clone. The same CDR3 is also encoded by other DNA sequences in this sample. The chain carries TRBV7-9 and TRBJ2-7; D call uncertain. Trimming stripped 5 bases from V and 3 bases from J, with 8 bases between. Looked up from germline, CDR1 is SEHNR and CDR2 is FQNEAQ (reference sequence). There are 12 residues in the CDR3. For the CDR3, the DNA is TGTGCCAGCAGCCAAACGGGCTACGAGCAGTACTTC. It is translated as CASSQTGYEQYF. Supplemented by reference TRBV7-9 and TRBJ2-7, the full variable domain reads DTGVSQNPRHKITKRGQNVTFRCDPISEHNRLYWYRQTLGQGPEFLTYFQNEAQLEKSRLLSDRFSAERPKGSFSTLEIQRTEQGDSAMYLCASSQTGYEQYFGPGTRLTVT.

The gene calls are TRBV19 and TRBJ2-1; 11 bases align to TRBD2. V was clipped by 3 bases and J by 0 bases; unmatched bases: 4. Germline V lookup: CDR1 LNHDA, CDR2 SQIVND (reference sequence). The CDR3 is 17 amino acids. The CDR3 nucleotides are TGTGCCAGTAGTATTACAACTAGCGGGAGCTCCTACAATGAGCAGTTCTTC. Translating gives CASSITTSGSSYNEQFF.

The chain uses TRBV30 and TRBJ1-2; no firm D call. Trimming took 4 bases from V and 4 from J, leaving 13 bases between them. CDR3 length: 13 residues. Germline lookup yields CDR1 GTSNPN and CDR2 SVGIG (reference sequence). The DNA for the CDR3 is TGTGCCTGGATTCCCCCCCATGCCTATGGCTACACCTTC. Protein sequence: CAWIPPHAYGYTF.

The V call is TRBV19, the J call TRBJ1-1; 8 bases fit TRBD1. The CDR3 runs 13 residues. V was pared by 5 bases and J by 9 bases, with 8 bases of the junction left unmatched. The germline gives CDR1 LNHDA, CDR2 SQIVND (reference sequence). Here the CDR3 DNA reads TGTGCCAGTAGTCCGACAGGGGTAGCGCAAGCTTTCTTT. Translating it yields CASSPTGVAQAFF.

For this clone: In the same sample, other DNA sequences code for this CDR3. This chain joins TRBV6-5 and TRBJ2-3, with 12 bases lining up with TRBD2. Unmatched junction bases numbered 1, after V lost 6 bases and J lost 3 bases. Per the germline V gene, CDR1 is MNHEY and CDR2 is SVGAGI. The CDR3 covers 14 residues. The CDR3 DNA sequence: TGTGCCAGCAGCCTAGCGGGAGGGACAGATACGCAGTATTTT. Amino acid sequence: CASSLAGGTDTQYF.

The chain uses TRBV3-1 (or the pseudogene TRBV3-2) and TRBJ1-2, with 11 bases fitting TRBD1. V dropped 4 bases and J dropped 7; count of bases not matched to a gene: 5. CDR3 length: 14 residues. CDR1 and CDR2 (germline): LGHDT, YNNKEL (reference sequence). DNA for the CDR3: TGTGCCAGCAGCCCATGGACAGGGGGCAGTGGCTACACCTTC. Encoded protein: CASSPWTGGSGYTF.

This chain joins TRBV10-3 and TRBJ2-1; 7 nucleotides line up with TRBD1. CDR3 length equals 17 residues. Germline V gives CDR1 ENHRY, CDR2 SYGVKD. Trimming took 0 bases from V and 8 from J; bases not matched to a gene: 13. CDR3 nucleotides: TGTGCCATCAGTGAGTCGGGGAAACAGGGGAGTTCCTATGAGCAGTTCTTC. Protein: CAISESGKQGSSYEQFF.

The rearrangement joins TRBV18 to TRBJ2-3; no clear D. V shed 3 bases and J shed 4 bases, with 8 bases lying between them. CDR1 is KGHSH and CDR2 is LQKENI in the germline V gene. This CDR3 contains 13 residues. CDR3 amino acids: CASSPGSSDTQYF. In nucleotides, the CDR3 is TGTGCCAGCTCACCCGGCTCGTCAGATACGCAGTATTTT.